These 10 T cell receptor beta chains were sequenced from one sample in a study of early T cells in non-severe SARS-CoV-2 infection. MiXCR was run by TCRdb on the 5' RACE reads, yielding one entry per CDR3 protein. In the table there are tens of thousands of distinct CDR3 sequences, approximately 15% of which are singletons. The sequenced sample was whole blood. The origin of the receptors is an adult who was a healthcare worker with PCR-confirmed SARS-CoV-2 infection or an uninfected control (not recorded which).

This clonotype occurred a few times. The V and J genes are TRBV27 and TRBJ2-1; 7 bases match TRBD2. The V segment lost 7 bases and the J segment 6 bases; nucleotides outside the gene matches: 9. The CDR3 runs 14 residues. Germline V lookup: CDR1 MNHEY, CDR2 SMNVEV (reference sequence). In DNA form, the CDR3 reads TGTGCCAGCACCCGTTTTGCGGGAGTCAATGAGCAGTTCTTC. Translating it yields CASTRFAGVNEQFF.

The chain combines TRBV19 with TRBJ2-5; possible D gene TRBD2, 5 bases. This CDR3 spans 19 amino acids. Trimming cost V 0 bases and J 3 bases, with 23 bases left between them. CDR1 is LNHDA and CDR2 is SQIVND in the germline V gene (reference sequence). The CDR3 region is CASSIESAGRRPLEETQYF. For the CDR3, the DNA is TGTGCCAGTAGTATAGAGTCGGCAGGTCGACGACCACTAGAAGAGACCCAGTACTTC.

This chain connects TRBV7-8 to TRBJ2-3, with D possibly TRBD2 on 5 matching bases. This CDR3 contains 17 residues. Deletions cut 1 base from V and 1 base from J, with 15 bases between. CDR1 is SGHVS and CDR2 is FQNEAQ in the germline V gene. The CDR3 DNA is TGTGCCAGCAGCTTAGTCGCGGGCGCAACGGGCACAGATACGCAGTATTTT. Protein: CASSLVAGATGTDTQYF.

This clonotype has a handful of counts. In nucleotides, the CDR3 is TGCGCCAGCAGCTTGGAGCGGCCTACAGATACGCAGTATTTT. This gives the protein CASSLERPTDTQYF. This chain joins TRBV5-1 and TRBJ2-3; D is possibly TRBD2 (5 bases). The germline V and J ends were trimmed by 0 bases and 3 bases, with 8 bases remaining between them. The germline V gene has CDR1 SGHRS and CDR2 YFSETQ. The CDR3 contains 14 residues.

This chain links TRBV29-1 with TRBJ1-2, with a tentative D call TRBD1 (5 bases). This CDR3 comprises 17 residues. V was clipped by 0 bases and J by 4 bases, with 21 bases between them. Germline lookup yields CDR1 SQVTM and CDR2 ANQGSEA. CDR3 nucleotides: TGCAGCGTTGAAGATCAAAGATTGATAGGGGCTGGCTATGGCTACACCTTC. Translated: CSVEDQRLIGAGYGYTF. The whole variable domain, filled in from reference TRBV29-1 and TRBJ1-2, reads SAVISQKPSRDICQRGTSLTIQCQVDSQVTMMFWYRQQPGQSLTLIATANQGSEATYESGFVIDKFPISRPNLTFSTLTVSNMSPEDSSIYLCSVEDQRLIGAGYGYTFGSGTRLTVV.

Here the CDR3 DNA reads TGTGCCAGCAGTTTTCGGGACTACTATGGCTACACCTTC. This codes for CASSFRDYYGYTF. The chain uses TRBV28 and TRBJ1-2, with D maybe TRBD1 (5 bases). This CDR3 is 13 amino acids long. Germline V lookup: CDR1 MDHEN, CDR2 SYDVKM. V lost 3 bases and J lost 3, with 8 bases in between.

This clonotype turned up a few times. The chain combines TRBV7-3 with TRBJ2-1; tentatively, D is TRBD2 (5 bases). The CDR3 is made up of 15 amino acids. The V end was cut by 4 bases, the J end by 7 bases, with 17 bases between. Per germline, CDR1 SGHTA and CDR2 FQGTGA. The DNA of the CDR3 is TGTGCCAGCAGCTCCGGACTTGCCGCGCCTAATGAGCAGTTCTTC. This gives the protein CASSSGLAAPNEQFF.

This clonotype was recorded at least ten times. The V and J genes are TRBV28 and TRBJ2-3; possible D gene TRBD2, 5 bases. There are 12 residues in the CDR3. V dropped 9 bases and J dropped 6 bases, with 13 bases sitting between them. Germline lookup yields CDR1 MDHEN and CDR2 SYDVKM. The CDR3 is CASAAPGDTQYF. CDR3 bases: TGTGCCAGTGCGGCCCCGGGGGATACGCAGTATTTT.

This clonotype was found a few times. This chain connects TRBV7-9 to TRBJ2-7, with 7 bases matching TRBD1. V lost 5 bases to trimming and J lost 6 bases; unmatched junction nucleotides: 7. Germline V gene lookup returns CDR1 SEHNR and CDR2 FQNEAQ (reference sequence). The CDR3 covers 13 residues. The chain's CDR3 is CASSPATGLEQYF. CDR3 DNA sequence: TGTGCCAGCAGCCCCGCGACAGGGCTCGAGCAGTACTTC.

This clonotype has only a few counts. This rearrangement joins TRBV5-4 to TRBJ2-7, with 13 bases aligning to TRBD2. V trimming: 2 bases; J trimming: 1 base; junction bases outside the gene matches: 3. This CDR3 contains 16 residues. Germline CDR1 reads SGHNT; CDR2 reads YYREEE (reference sequence). CDR3: CASSFGTSGKSYEQYF. The DNA of the CDR3 is TGTGCCAGCAGCTTCGGGACTAGCGGGAAGTCCTACGAGCAGTACTTC.